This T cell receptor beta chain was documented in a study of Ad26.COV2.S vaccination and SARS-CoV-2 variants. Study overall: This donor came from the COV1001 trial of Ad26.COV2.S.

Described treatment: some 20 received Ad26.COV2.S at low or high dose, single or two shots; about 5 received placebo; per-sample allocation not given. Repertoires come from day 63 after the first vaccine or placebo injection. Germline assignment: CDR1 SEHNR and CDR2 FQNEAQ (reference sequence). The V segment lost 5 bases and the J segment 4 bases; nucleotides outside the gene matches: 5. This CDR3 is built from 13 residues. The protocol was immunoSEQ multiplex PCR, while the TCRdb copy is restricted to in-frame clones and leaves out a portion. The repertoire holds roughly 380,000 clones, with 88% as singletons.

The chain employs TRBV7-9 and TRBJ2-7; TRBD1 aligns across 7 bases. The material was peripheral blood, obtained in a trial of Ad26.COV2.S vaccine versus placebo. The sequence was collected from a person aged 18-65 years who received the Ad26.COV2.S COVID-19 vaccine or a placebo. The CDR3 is CASSQGVGYEQYF. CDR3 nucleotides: TGTGCCAGCAGCCAGGGGGTTGGATACGAGCAGTACTTC.